The clone carrying this T cell receptor beta chain was seen more than once but under ten times. J lost 1 base, V lost 6 bases, and 7 bases had no gene match. Germline V lookup: CDR1 SGHVS, CDR2 FQNEAQ. This CDR3 has 15 residues. This record belongs to a study of shared clonotypes between healthy human individuals. The method was immunoSEQ multiplex PCR; TCRdb's version includes in-frame clones alone and lacks a portion of them. The sample lists over 850,000 clones; approximately 80% were seen once. Sequencing input: memory CD4+ T cells from PBMCs. Regarding subset: CD45RA-negative fraction. The TCR originated in a man between 18 and 29 years old in good health. Some clones in this sample may be carry-over from other donors' samples. This sequence joins TRBV7-8 and TRBJ1-2; 8 bases align to TRBD1. The CDR3 sequence is CASSWGTGINYGYTF. CDR3 nucleotides: TGTGCCAGCAGTTGGGGGACAGGAATTAACTATGGCTACACCTTC. Drawing the rest from reference TRBV7-8 and TRBJ1-2, the complete variable domain is GAGVSQSPRYKVAKRGQDVALRCDPISGHVSLFWYQQALGQGPEFLTYFQNEAQLDKSGLPSDRFFAERPEGSVSTLKIQRTQQEDSAVYLCASSWGTGINYGYTFGSGTRLTVV.